The text below deals with one TCR beta chain. With a far larger clone one base away, a read error is the likely cause. These data originate in a study of low-dose radiotherapy and immunotherapy resistance in tumors. Sample time point: before trial treatment. The CDR3 has 11 residues. V lost 5 bases to trimming and J lost 7 bases, with 9 bases between them. The V gene's germline CDR1 is SGHAT and CDR2 FQNNGV. Both TCRalpha and TCRbeta chains were reverse transcribed with V-gene-specific primers. TCRs were amplified for approximately 21 PCR cycles with a constant-region primer and V-primer adapter. Each CDR3 protein gets one entry after TCRdb re-called the reads with MiXCR. The table records under 95,000 distinct CDR3 sequences, 18% of them present only once.

The source was PBMCs, collected before treatment. The TCR sequence derives from a male donor with prostate cancer. V gene TRBV11-2 combines with J gene TRBJ2-7; D is possibly TRBD1 or TRBD2 (6 bases each). The chain's CDR3 is CASSQGREQYF. The CDR3 DNA reads as TGTGCCAGCAGCCAGGGGAGGGAGCAGTACTTC.